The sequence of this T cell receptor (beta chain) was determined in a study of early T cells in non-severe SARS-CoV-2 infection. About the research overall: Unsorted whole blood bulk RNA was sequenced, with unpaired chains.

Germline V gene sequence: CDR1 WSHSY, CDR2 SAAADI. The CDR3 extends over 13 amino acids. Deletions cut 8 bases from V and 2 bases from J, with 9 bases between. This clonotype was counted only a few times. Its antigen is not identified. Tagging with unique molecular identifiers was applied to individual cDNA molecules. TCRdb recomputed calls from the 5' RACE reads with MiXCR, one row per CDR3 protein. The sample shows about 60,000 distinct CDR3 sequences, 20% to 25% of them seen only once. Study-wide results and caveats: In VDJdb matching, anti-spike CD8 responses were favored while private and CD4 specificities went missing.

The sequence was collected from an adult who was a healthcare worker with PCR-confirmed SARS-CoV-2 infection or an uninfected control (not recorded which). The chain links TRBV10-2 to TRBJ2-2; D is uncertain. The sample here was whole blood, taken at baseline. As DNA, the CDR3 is TGCGCCAGCGAGGAAGGAAACACCGGGGAGCTGTTTTTT. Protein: CASEEGNTGELFF.